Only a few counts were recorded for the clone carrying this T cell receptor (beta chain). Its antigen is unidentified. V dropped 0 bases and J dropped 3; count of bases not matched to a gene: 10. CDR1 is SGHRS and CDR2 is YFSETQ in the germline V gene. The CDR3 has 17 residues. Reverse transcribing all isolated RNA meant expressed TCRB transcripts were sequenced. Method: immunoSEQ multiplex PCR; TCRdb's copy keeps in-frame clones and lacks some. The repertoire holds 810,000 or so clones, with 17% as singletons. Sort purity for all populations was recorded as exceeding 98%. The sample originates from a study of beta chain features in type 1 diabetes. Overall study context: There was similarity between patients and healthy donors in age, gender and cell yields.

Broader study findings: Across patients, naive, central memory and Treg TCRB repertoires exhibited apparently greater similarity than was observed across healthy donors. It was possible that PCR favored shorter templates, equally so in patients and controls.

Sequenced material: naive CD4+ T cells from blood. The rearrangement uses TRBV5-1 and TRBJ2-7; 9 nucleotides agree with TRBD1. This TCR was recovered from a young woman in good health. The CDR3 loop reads CASSLAPAGTGFYEQYF. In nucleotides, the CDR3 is TGCGCCAGCAGCTTGGCCCCTGCCGGGACAGGGTTCTACGAGCAGTACTTC.